The 20 T cell receptor beta chains listed next were all sequenced from one sample in a study of human T cells and chemical hapten exposure. TCRdb independently ran MiXCR on the RACE reads; one entry per CDR3 protein. The sample carries approximately 350,000 distinct CDR3 sequences, just under 6.5% recorded once. Time point denoted: patch test 2, 6 weeks after DPC sensitization. Treatment in this sample: therapeutic diphenylcyclopropenone sensitization with weekly scalp DPC. Sequences were derived from whole blood, sampled in connection with sensitization to the hapten diphenylcyclopropenone (DPC). These receptors originate from a woman between 18 and 29 years old with alopecia areata. Some clones in this sample may be carry-over from other donors' samples.

This clonotype appeared many times. The rearrangement links TRBV18 to TRBJ1-1; 10 bases are a match to TRBD1. CDR1 KGHSH and CDR2 LQKENI come from the germline V gene. The J segment lost 8 bases and the V segment lost 3 bases, leaving 3 bases of the junction unmatched. The CDR3 sequence is 13 residues long. CDR3 DNA: TGTGCCAGCTCACCGGAGACAGGGGGCGAAGCTTTCTTT. Protein sequence: CASSPETGGEAFF.

This clonotype was seen at least ten times. The chain employs TRBV7-2 and TRBJ1-1, with a possible D match to TRBD1 (6 bases). V was pared by 4 bases and J by 6 bases, with 15 bases between. The CDR3 is 14 residues long. The germline V gene encodes CDR1 SGHTA and CDR2 FQGNSA. The CDR3 coding sequence is TGTGCCAGCAGCTCTCACTTTGAGGGGGCTGAAGCTTTCTTT. Residues: CASSSHFEGAEAFF. The variable domain in full, completed from reference TRBV7-2 and TRBJ1-1, reads GAGVSQSPSNKVTEKGKDVELRCDPISGHTALYWYRQSLGQGLEFLIYFQGNSAPDKSGLPSDRFSAERTGGSVSTLTIQRTQQEDSAVYLCASSSHFEGAEAFFGQGTRLTVV.

This clonotype was observed at least ten times. CDR3 loop: CASSHLPWTGPRGNTEAFF. CDR3 bases: TGCGCCAGCAGCCATCTCCCATGGACAGGACCAAGGGGAAACACTGAAGCTTTCTTT. The chain carries TRBV4-1 and TRBJ1-1; 7 bases agree with TRBD1. J gave up 2 bases and V 3 bases, and 18 bases lay outside the gene matches. This CDR3 is 19 amino acids long. CDR1 and CDR2 from the germline V gene are MGHRA and YSYEKL.

The table lists this clonotype with many counts. V and J are TRBV28 and TRBJ1-6, with D possibly TRBD1 on 6 matching bases. CDR3 size: 14 residues. Germline V CDR1 and CDR2: MDHEN, SYDVKM. Trimming took 6 bases from V and 7 from J, leaving 13 bases between them. In DNA form, the CDR3 reads TGTGCCAGCAGGACCCAGGGGTACAATTCACCCCTCCACTTT. Encoded protein: CASRTQGYNSPLHF.

The rearrangement links TRBV12-3 or TRBV12-4 to TRBJ2-4; TRBD1 matches at 7 bases. After removal of 5 bases from V and 1 base from J, the junction contained 5 bases not matched to a gene. The length of the CDR3 is 15 residues. The CDR3 DNA reads as TGTGCCAGCAGTGCGACAGGGACGGCCAAAAACATTCAGTACTTC. As protein: CASSATGTAKNIQYF.

This clonotype was observed at least ten times. The chain couples TRBV12-3 or TRBV12-4 to TRBJ1-5; D is uncertain. V was trimmed by 2 bases and J by 8 bases, leaving 7 bases between them. The CDR3 is made up of 12 amino acids. CDR3 residues: CASSLLGKPQHF. The CDR3 coding sequence is TGTGCCAGCAGTTTATTAGGGAAGCCCCAGCATTTT.

This clonotype showed up many times. This rearrangement joins TRBV29-1 to TRBJ1-5; weak D call: TRBD1 (6 bases). This CDR3 comprises 12 residues. V was clipped by 6 bases and J by 5 bases, with 11 bases between them. The V gene's germline CDR1 is SQVTM and CDR2 ANQGSEA. This CDR3 reads CSVRDTDQPQHF. In nucleotides, the CDR3 is TGCAGCGTCCGGGACACTGATCAGCCCCAGCATTTT.

The chain has TRBV5-6 and TRBJ2-5, with 8 bases fitting TRBD2. This CDR3 region has 16 residues. CDR1 and CDR2 from the germline V gene are SGHDT and YYEEEE. V gave up 2 bases and J gave up 1 base; unmatched junction bases: 7. The CDR3 spells CASSFLSGGSQETQYF. The DNA for the CDR3 is TGTGCCAGCAGCTTTTTATCGGGGGGGTCCCAAGAGACCCAGTACTTC. The variable domain in full, completed from reference TRBV5-6 and TRBJ2-5, reads DAGVTQSPTHLIKTRGQQVTLRCSPKSGHDTVSWYQQALGQGPQFIFQYYEEEERQRGNFPDRFSGHQFPNYSSELNVNALLLGDSALYLCASSFLSGGSQETQYFGPGTRLLVL.

This clonotype was seen a few times. The chain joins TRBV7-9 to TRBJ2-7; D is perhaps TRBD1 (5 bases). The CDR3 is 16 amino acids. Between the trimmed V and J ends, which lost 5 bases and 5 bases, there was a span of 22 bases. Germline loops: CDR1 SEHNR, CDR2 FQNEAQ (reference sequence). Written as DNA, the CDR3 is TGTGCCAGCAGCCTGGCCACCGGGTCCCCAGGGCACGAGCAGTACTTC. Translated: CASSLATGSPGHEQYF.

This clonotype was found many times. This chain joins TRBV6-1 and TRBJ1-1, with D possibly matching TRBD1 (5 bases). Germline CDR1 reads MNHNS; CDR2 reads SASEGT. V lost 7 bases and J 5 bases, leaving 23 bases between the germline ends. The CDR3 runs 16 residues. The CDR3, as DNA: TGTGCCAGCACCATGTTCTCCGGGGGGGGGAGGACTGAAGCTTTCTTT. Translating it yields CASTMFSGGGRTEAFF.

The chain combines TRBV6-2 or TRBV6-3 with TRBJ2-5; 13 bases map to TRBD2. CDR3 length: 17 residues. V dropped 0 bases and J dropped 0; count of bases not matched to a gene: 1. CDR1 is MNHEY, CDR2 SVGEGT, per germline. The CDR3 DNA sequence: TGTGCCAGCAGTTACTCGGGGACTAGCGGGGACCAAGAGACCCAGTACTTC. It yields the protein CASSYSGTSGDQETQYF.

This clonotype was counted between two and nine times. The DNA for the CDR3 is TGTGCCAGCAGGGGACAGGGGGCTAGGGAGCAGTTCTTC. Translating it yields CASRGQGAREQFF. This chain links TRBV2 with TRBJ2-1; 12 bases are a match to TRBD1. Losses at the gene ends were 6 bases for V and 10 bases for J; bases not matched to a gene: 4. The length of the CDR3 is 13 residues. The V gene's germline CDR1 is SNHLY and CDR2 FYNNEI.

This clonotype appeared many times. The chain couples TRBV13 to TRBJ2-7; 12 nucleotides match TRBD2. Germline CDR1 reads PRHDT; CDR2 reads FYEKMQ (reference sequence). CDR3 size: 14 residues. Trimming removed 5 bases from V and 4 bases from J; junction bases left unmatched: 3. CDR3: CASSTGLAGYEQYF. CDR3 sequence (DNA): TGTGCCAGCAGCACCGGACTAGCGGGGTACGAGCAGTACTTC.

This clonotype was counted a few times. V gene TRBV6-5 combines with J gene TRBJ1-1; the D gene is possibly TRBD1 (6 bases). CDR3 length: 13 amino acids. Germline CDR1 reads MNHEY; CDR2 reads SVGAGI. Deletions cut 2 bases from V and 4 bases from J, with 8 bases between. CDR3 DNA: TGTGCCAGCAGTTACGGGGGGGCCACTGAAGCTTTCTTT. It is translated as CASSYGGATEAFF.

This clonotype was counted ten times or more. The rearrangement links TRBV6-2 or TRBV6-3 to TRBJ1-2; D remains unclear. Trimming took off 2 bases at V and 7 bases at J, with 14 bases between the two ends. Germline V gene data show CDR1 as MNHEY and CDR2 as SVGEGT. The CDR3 sequence is 14 residues long. This CDR3 is CASSYGQTLGGYTF. The CDR3 nucleotides read TGTGCCAGCAGTTACGGGCAAACCCTCGGTGGCTACACCTTC.

This clonotype has ten or more counts. The chain recombines TRBV7-6 with TRBJ2-6; possibly TRBD2 for D (5 bases). V lost 1 base and J lost 0, with 10 bases in between. The germline CDR1 and CDR2 sequences are SGHVS and FNYEAQ. CDR3 length equals 17 residues. The CDR3 DNA reads as TGTGCCAGCAGCTTAGAGGGAGATTACTCTGGGGCCAACGTCCTGACTTTC. Translated: CASSLEGDYSGANVLTF. The variable domain in full, with the rest retrieved from reference TRBV7-6 and TRBJ2-6, is GAGVSQSPRYKVTKRGQDVALRCDPISGHVSLYWYRQALGQGPEFLTYFNYEAQQDKSGLPNDRFSAERPEGSISTLTIQRTEQRDSAMYRCASSLEGDYSGANVLTFGAGSRLTVL.

This clonotype showed up just a few times. The chain links TRBV18 to TRBJ2-4; 7 positions match TRBD1. Per germline, CDR1 KGHSH and CDR2 LQKENI. This CDR3 has 16 amino acids. V lost 3 bases to trimming and J lost 7 bases; unmatched junction nucleotides: 12. The CDR3 sequence is CASSPGTASTLNIQYF. The CDR3 region has the DNA TGTGCCAGCTCACCTGGGACAGCCTCGACTCTCAACATTCAGTACTTC.

This chain links TRBV7-9 with TRBJ1-1; 8 nucleotides agree with TRBD1. The junction had 13 bases not matched to a gene; V was cut back by 6 bases and J by 4 bases. The germline V gene encodes CDR1 SEHNR and CDR2 FQNEAQ (reference sequence). The CDR3 loop spans 16 amino acids. Here the CDR3 DNA reads TGTGCCAGCAGACAAAACAGGGGGACGCGGGGCACTGAAGCTTTCTTT. Protein sequence: CASRQNRGTRGTEAFF.

The chain recombines TRBV18 with TRBJ2-2; D gene unclear. The CDR3 is 15 residues long. V dropped 4 bases and J dropped 1 base, with 10 bases sitting between them. From germline, CDR1 is KGHSH and CDR2 LQKENI. CDR3 sequence: CASSRPTRNTGELFF. For the CDR3, the DNA is TGTGCCAGCTCACGCCCGACGAGGAACACCGGGGAGCTGTTTTTT.

This clonotype has a count of ten or more. This chain joins TRBV10-3 and TRBJ2-7; D might be TRBD1 (6 bases). Trimming removed 4 bases from V and 4 bases from J, with 8 bases in between. Germline V gene lookup returns CDR1 ENHRY and CDR2 SYGVKD. The CDR3 contains 12 residues. Here the CDR3 reads CAISGRGYEQYF. CDR3 nucleotide sequence: TGTGCCATCAGTGGTAGGGGGTACGAGCAGTACTTC.